The rows below give T cell receptor beta chains drawn from one sample of a study of identical twins. TCRdb reprocessed the 5' RACE reads via MiXCR and lists one record per CDR3 protein. The profile shows about 890,000 distinct CDR3 sequences, roughly 12% of them singletons. These same records also appear under a second study, on yellow fever vaccine responses in identical twins.

Material: PBMCs. Source of these receptors: a woman aged 18-35 years in good health. Both conserved end residues are trimmed from each CDR3.

>TRBV11-1|TRBJ2-1
ASSPQGGPYNEQF
>TRBV25-1|TRBJ2-2
ASSERGREVGELF
>TRBV7-9|TRBJ2-1
ASSDDQGSYNEQF
>TRBV6-1|TRBJ1-6
ASSPGRKSPLH
>TRBV29-1|TRBJ2-5
SVKGLAGGFMETQY
>TRBV20-1|TRBJ1-6
SATQRESAPLH
>TRBV7-8|TRBJ1-1
ASSFSTGGNTEAF
>TRBV12-3/TRBV12-4|TRBJ2-1
ASSSGQGINEQF
>TRBV10-3|TRBJ1-2
AISERTGELFNYGYT
>TRBV28|TRBJ2-3
ASSPGGANIDTQY
>TRBV28|TRBJ2-7
ASSAGGVSYEQY
>TRBV29-1|TRBJ2-1
SVRTGKNEQF
>TRBV6-6|TRBJ1-1
ASRTDQGDAF
>TRBV20-1|TRBJ2-4
SARLAGVNIQY
>TRBV5-6|TRBJ2-1
ASSYYSGSPYNEQF
>TRBV27|TRBJ2-7
ASRSALSYEQY
>TRBV15|TRBJ2-7
ATSPISGIGRDEQY
>TRBV27|TRBJ2-1
ASSGGRANEQF
>TRBV7-3|TRBJ2-2
ASSLEKGLAGVHGELF